This TCR beta chain was obtained from a study of TET2 disruption in CD19-targeted CAR T cells (dated by TCRdb to between 2018 and 2020). Describing the broader study: Sample numbers were set by the original clinical trial design and sample availability, with no additional inclusion criteria. What the authors observed across the whole study: Conclusions about the patient's CAR T cells rested on extensive analysis of a single subject.

The CDR3 sequence holds 14 residues, the cysteine and phenylalanine included. Shown are 33 bases from within the CDR3, in frame from base 1. From the germline V gene (reference sequence), CDR1 is LNHDA and CDR2 is SQIVND. Unmatched junction bases come to 7, with V trimmed by 5 bases and J by 6 bases. The immunoSEQ assay was used to perform TCR beta chain deep sequencing. As for how the authors treated the data: Only productive TCR beta rearrangements were used to compute clonotype frequencies. The immuneACCESS repertoire file appears here via TCRdb, limited to in-frame rearrangements. These files lack a portion of the clones; in checked studies, under half of the deficit traces to unresolved V genes, and the cause of the others is not known. Clone size and V and J calls were adopted from that table, with D and trimming inferred from the DNA. This sample's table carries about 30,000 clones. The top ten constitute 1.9% of the sample.

Explained via the paper, the treatment or condition label denotes: autologous CTL019 cells: CD19 CAR with 4-1BB and CD3 zeta domains. TCR zeta and 4-1BB costimulatory signaling domains were incorporated into the CD19 CAR. Leukapheresis was used to collect T cells from peripheral blood for manufacturing CTL019. The DNeasy Blood and Tissue Kit was used to extract genomic DNA from pre-infusion T cells, peripheral blood, or sorted post-infusion T cells. About this clone itself: Its antigen remains undetermined. The read terminates 3 residues before the CDR3 end, so the remaining end is supplied by the germline J gene.

The TCR was taken from a man in his 70s with chronic lymphocytic leukemia. Sample: CD8- CAR+ T cells sorted from cultured blood T cells, taken for CD19 CAR T cell therapy. The sample's cell subset or site label, decoded: CD8-negative CAR-positive T cells from the infusion product. The rearranged segments are TRBV19 and TRBJ1-2; TRBD1 agrees with 9 junctional bases. The CDR3 bases that were read are TGTGCCAGTAGTCCGGGACAGGGAAACGATGGC. It translates to CASSPGQGNDG. Given in full, the CDR3 is CASSPGQGNDGYTF.